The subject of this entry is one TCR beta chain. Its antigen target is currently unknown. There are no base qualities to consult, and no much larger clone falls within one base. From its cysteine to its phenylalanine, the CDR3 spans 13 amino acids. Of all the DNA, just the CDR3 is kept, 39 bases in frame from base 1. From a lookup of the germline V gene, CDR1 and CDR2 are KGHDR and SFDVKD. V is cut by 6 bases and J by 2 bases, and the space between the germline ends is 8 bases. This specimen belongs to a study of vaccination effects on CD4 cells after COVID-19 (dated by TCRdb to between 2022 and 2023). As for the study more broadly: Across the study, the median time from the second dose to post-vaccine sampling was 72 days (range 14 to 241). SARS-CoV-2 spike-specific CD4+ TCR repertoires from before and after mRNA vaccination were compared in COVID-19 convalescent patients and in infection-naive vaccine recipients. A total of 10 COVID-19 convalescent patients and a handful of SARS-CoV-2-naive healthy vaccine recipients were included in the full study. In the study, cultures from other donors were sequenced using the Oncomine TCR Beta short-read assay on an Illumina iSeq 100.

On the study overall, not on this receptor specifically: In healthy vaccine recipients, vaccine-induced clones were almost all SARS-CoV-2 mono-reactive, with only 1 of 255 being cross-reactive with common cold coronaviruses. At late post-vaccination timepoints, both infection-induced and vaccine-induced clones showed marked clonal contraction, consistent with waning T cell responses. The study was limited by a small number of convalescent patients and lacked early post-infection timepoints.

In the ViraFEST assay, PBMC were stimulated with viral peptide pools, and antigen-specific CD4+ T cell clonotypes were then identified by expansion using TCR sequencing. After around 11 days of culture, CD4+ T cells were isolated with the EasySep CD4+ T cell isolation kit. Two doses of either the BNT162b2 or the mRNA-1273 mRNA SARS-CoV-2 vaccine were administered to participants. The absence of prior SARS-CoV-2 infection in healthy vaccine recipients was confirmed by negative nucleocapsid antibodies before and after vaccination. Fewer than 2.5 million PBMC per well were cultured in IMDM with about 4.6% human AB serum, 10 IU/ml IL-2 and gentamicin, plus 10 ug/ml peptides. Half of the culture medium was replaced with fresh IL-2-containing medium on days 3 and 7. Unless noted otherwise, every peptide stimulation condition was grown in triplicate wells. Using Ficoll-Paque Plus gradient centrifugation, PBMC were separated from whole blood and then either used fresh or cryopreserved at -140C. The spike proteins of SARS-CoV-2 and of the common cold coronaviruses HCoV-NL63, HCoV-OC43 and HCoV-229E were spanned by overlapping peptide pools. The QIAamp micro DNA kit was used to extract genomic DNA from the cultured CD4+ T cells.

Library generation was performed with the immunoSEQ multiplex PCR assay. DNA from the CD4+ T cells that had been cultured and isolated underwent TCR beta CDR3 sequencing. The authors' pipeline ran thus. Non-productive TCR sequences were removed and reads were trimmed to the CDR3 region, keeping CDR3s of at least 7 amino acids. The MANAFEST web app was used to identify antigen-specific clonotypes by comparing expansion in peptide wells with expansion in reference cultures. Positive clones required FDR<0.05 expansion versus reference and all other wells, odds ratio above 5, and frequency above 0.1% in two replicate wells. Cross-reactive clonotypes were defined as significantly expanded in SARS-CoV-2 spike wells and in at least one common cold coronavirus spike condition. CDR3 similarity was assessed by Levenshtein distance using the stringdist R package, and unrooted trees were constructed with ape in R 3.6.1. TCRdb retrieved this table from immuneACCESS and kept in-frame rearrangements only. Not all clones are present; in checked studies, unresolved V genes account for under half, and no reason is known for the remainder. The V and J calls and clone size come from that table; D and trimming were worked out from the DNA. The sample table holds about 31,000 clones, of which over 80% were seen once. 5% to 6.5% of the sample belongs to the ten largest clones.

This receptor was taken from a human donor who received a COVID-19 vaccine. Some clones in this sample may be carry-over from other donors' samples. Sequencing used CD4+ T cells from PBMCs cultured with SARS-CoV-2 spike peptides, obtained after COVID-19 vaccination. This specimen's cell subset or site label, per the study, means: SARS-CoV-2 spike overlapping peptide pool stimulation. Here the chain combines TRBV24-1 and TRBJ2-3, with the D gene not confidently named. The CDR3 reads CATSREVTDTQYF. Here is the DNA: TGTGCCACCAGTCGAGAGGTCACAGATACGCAGTATTTT.